The T cell receptor beta chain described here comes from a study of blood T cell repertoires in COVID-19. Study in general: COVID-19 samples, acute and convalescent, were from the United States, Italy and Spain. The cDNA or gDNA used as material had been derived from T cells, B-cell-depleted T cells, or PBMCs.

Per the germline V gene, CDR1 is LGHDT and CDR2 is YNNKEL (reference sequence). Losses at the gene ends were 5 bases for V and 6 bases for J; bases not matched to a gene: 10. This CDR3 has 15 amino acids. Authors' processing steps: Amplification from reference gene primers served as the basis for estimated nucleated cell counts. Generated by immunoSEQ multiplex PCR, the TCRdb table keeps only in-frame clones and is missing some. The V and J calls and the clone size are those of that table, but D and trimming were determined from the DNA. The sample lists 45,000 to 60,000 clones, approximately 89% occurring once.

The receptor was isolated from a man aged 55 to 70 with active or convalescent COVID-19. Source material: peripheral blood. This chain links TRBV3-1 (or the pseudogene TRBV3-2) with TRBJ2-7; the match to TRBD2 covers 10 bases. The CDR3 sequence: CASSAVAGGLSEQYF. The CDR3 coding sequence is TGTGCCAGCAGCGCTGTAGCGGGGGGTCTCTCCGAGCAGTACTTC.